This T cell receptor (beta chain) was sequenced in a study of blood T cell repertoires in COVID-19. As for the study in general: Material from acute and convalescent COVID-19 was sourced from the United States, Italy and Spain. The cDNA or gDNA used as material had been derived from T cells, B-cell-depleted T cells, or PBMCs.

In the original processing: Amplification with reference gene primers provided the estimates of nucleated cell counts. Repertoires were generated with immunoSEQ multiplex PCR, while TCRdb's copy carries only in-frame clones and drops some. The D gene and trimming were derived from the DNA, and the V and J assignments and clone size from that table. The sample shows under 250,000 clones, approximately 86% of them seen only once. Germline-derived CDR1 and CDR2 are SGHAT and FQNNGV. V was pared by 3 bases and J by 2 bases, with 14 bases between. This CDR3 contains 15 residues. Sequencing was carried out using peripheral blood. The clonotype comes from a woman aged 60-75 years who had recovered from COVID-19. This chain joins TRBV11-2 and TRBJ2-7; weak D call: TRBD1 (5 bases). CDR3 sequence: CASSLGPARAYEQYF. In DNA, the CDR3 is TGTGCCAGCAGCTTGGGGCCGGCCAGGGCCTACGAGCAGTACTTC.